Below, 14 T cell receptor beta chains from the same sample are listed, as sequenced in a study of regulatory T cells in long-lasting Graves disease (dated by TCRdb to the early 2020s). This specimen's time point label, interpreted: persistent/refractory GD, antithyroid drugs over 5 years with positive TRAb. RNA was extracted from PBMCs in TRIzol for both TCR sequencing and RNA sequencing. The library was generated by multiplex PCR. Instrument used: Illumina HiSeq 4000. TCR beta libraries were built with iRepertoire HTBI primers and Arm-PCR amplification of CDR3 regions. The public sequencing data were trimmed at Q25 with fastp and processed into clonotypes with MiXCR by TCRdb, which kept only in-frame beta chains. Every distinct CDR3 protein forms one entry, paired with its most common genes and DNA. This sample is represented by about 660,000 distinct CDR3 sequences; 30% of them were singletons. Of the sample, roughly 40% falls within the top ten clones.

The sequenced sample was peripheral blood mononuclear cells (PBMCs), obtained when the disease was refractory, from a patient treated with antithyroid drugs. The receptors here all came from a female donor with Graves disease.

The sample holds many counts of this clonotype. The chain links TRBV2 to TRBJ1-1; no firm D call. Trimming cost V 6 bases and J 3 bases, with 5 bases left between them. Per the germline V gene, CDR1 is SNHLY and CDR2 is FYNNEI. This CDR3 comprises 11 residues. Here the CDR3 DNA reads TGTGCCAGCAGCACGGACACTGAAGCTTTCTTT. Protein sequence: CASSTDTEAFF. Using reference TRBV2 and TRBJ1-1 for the parts outside the CDR3, the full variable domain is EPEVTQTPSHQVTQMGQEVILRCVPISNHLYFYWYRQILGQKVEFLVSFYNNEISEKSEIFDDQFSVERPDGSNFTLKIRSTKLEDSAMYFCASSTDTEAFFGQGTRLTVV.

The rearrangement links TRBV14 to TRBJ2-3; D not resolved. Per germline, CDR1 SGHDN and CDR2 FVKESK. Between the trimmed V and J ends, which lost 0 bases and 5 bases, there was a span of 12 bases. This CDR3 comprises 15 residues. CDR3 coding DNA: TGTGCCAGCAGCCAAGATCTCGGGCAGGTAGATACGCAGTATTTT. Amino acids: CASSQDLGQVDTQYF.

This clonotype has ten or more counts. V usage is TRBV6-1 and J usage is TRBJ1-2, with TRBD1 identical over 7 bases. This CDR3 has 12 amino acids. Losses at the gene ends were 6 bases for V and 2 bases for J; bases not matched to a gene: 0. The germline V gene has CDR1 MNHNS and CDR2 SASEGT. The CDR3 DNA sequence: TGTGCCAGCAGACAGGGGAACTATGGCTACACCTTC. It yields the protein CASRQGNYGYTF.

This clonotype has only a few counts. J is TRBJ1-1 and V is TRBV6-1; TRBD1 might be the D (6 bases). V dropped 6 bases and J dropped 6 bases, with 23 bases sitting between them. The CDR3 totals 16 residues. The V gene's germline CDR1 is MNHNS and CDR2 SASEGT. The CDR3 sequence is CASSPGRDKISPEAFF. The CDR3 DNA reads as TGTGCCAGCAGCCCGGGAAGGGACAAAATATCCCCTGAAGCTTTCTTT.

The chain recombines TRBV10-3 with TRBJ2-7, with a tentative D call TRBD1 (5 bases). Trimming pared 3 bases from V and 7 bases from J, leaving 13 bases between. Germline CDR1 is ENHRY and CDR2 is SYGVKD. This CDR3 has 13 residues. For the CDR3, the DNA is TGTGCCATCAGTGACGGAAGGGGTGAAGAGCAGTACTTC. Encoded protein: CAISDGRGEEQYF.

This clonotype was picked up a small number of times. V gene TRBV6-1 combines with J gene TRBJ1-2, with TRBD1 as a possible D gene (5 bases). The CDR3 has 13 amino acids. V was pared by 7 bases and J by 6 bases, with 15 bases between. Germline V gene data show CDR1 as MNHNS and CDR2 as SASEGT. CDR3: CASIMGRRDGYTF. CDR3 coding DNA: TGTGCCAGCATCATGGGACGAAGGGATGGCTACACCTTC.

This clonotype showed up just a few times. This chain links TRBV12-3 or TRBV12-4 with TRBJ1-3; D unresolved. Trimming removed 7 bases at V and 3 bases at J, with 10 bases between. The CDR3 is 13 amino acids. CDR3 nucleotides: TGTGCCAGCACCCTCCCCTTTGGAAACACCATATATTTT. Protein sequence: CASTLPFGNTIYF.

The CDR3 spells CASSSDLNGYTF. The CDR3 DNA is TGTGCCAGCAGTTCGGACCTCAATGGCTACACCTTC. The genes are TRBV27 and TRBJ1-2; D gene ambiguous. V lost 4 bases and J lost 6, with 9 bases in between. CDR3 length: 12 amino acids. The V gene's germline CDR1 is MNHEY and CDR2 SMNVEV (reference sequence).

There are a few counts of this clonotype. This chain uses TRBV11-1 with TRBJ2-7, with 7 bases aligning to TRBD2. Germline V CDR1 and CDR2: SGHAT, FQDESV (reference sequence). The CDR3 runs 16 residues. The V and J ends lost 5 bases and 3 bases, in that order; junction bases with no gene match: 13. The CDR3: CASSQLGGRAIYEQYF. DNA for the CDR3: TGTGCCAGCAGCCAGCTAGGAGGGAGGGCCATCTACGAGCAGTACTTC.

This sequence joins TRBV10-3 and TRBJ2-5; TRBD1 matches at 11 bases. In germline, CDR1 is ENHRY, CDR2 SYGVKD. J lost 5 bases, V lost 6 bases, and 8 bases had no gene match. CDR3 length equals 15 residues. Here the CDR3 DNA reads TGTGCCATCAGAAGGGGGACAGGGGGGGGGGAGACCCAGTACTTC. Translated: CAIRRGTGGGETQYF.

This clonotype was recorded only once. The chain is built from TRBV19 and TRBJ2-2; D uncertain. CDR3 length equals 13 residues. V was shortened by 3 bases and J by 7 bases, with 9 bases between the two germline ends. CDR1 is LNHDA and CDR2 is SQIVND in the germline V gene (reference sequence). The DNA for the CDR3 is TGTGCCAGTAGTATCTGGTCTGACGGGGAGCTGTTTTTT. This encodes CASSIWSDGELFF.

The table lists this clonotype with a few counts. This chain uses TRBV5-1 with TRBJ1-1; D perhaps matches TRBD1 (5 bases). Trimming left V 4 bases short and J 1 base short, with 11 bases between. The CDR3 is 14 amino acids. The V gene's germline CDR1 is SGHRS and CDR2 YFSETQ. The CDR3 region has the DNA TGCGCCAGCAGCAGCATCACAGGGAACACTGAAGCTTTCTTT. This encodes CASSSITGNTEAFF.

The chain recombines TRBV18 with TRBJ2-7, with D hard to call. The CDR3 has 14 residues. V shed 3 bases and J shed 3 bases, with 12 bases lying between them. Germline V CDR1 and CDR2: KGHSH, LQKENI. The CDR3 DNA sequence: TGTGCCAGCTCACCCGGGCAGGAGCTCTACGAGCAGTACTTC. Amino acids: CASSPGQELYEQYF.

The chain couples TRBV6-1 to TRBJ1-2, with D hard to call. V was clipped by 4 bases and J by 4 bases, with 10 bases between them. The CDR3 is made up of 13 amino acids. Germline V lookup: CDR1 MNHNS, CDR2 SASEGT. CDR3 sequence reads: CASSVEEAYGYTF. For the CDR3, the DNA is TGTGCCAGCAGTGTTGAGGAAGCCTATGGCTACACCTTC.